Listed below are T cell receptor beta chains from one sample, sequenced in a study of radiotherapy plus CTLA-4 blockade in lung cancer. TCRdb's copy holds only in-frame clones and misses some; the assay was immunoSEQ multiplex PCR. The repertoire holds about 68,000 clones, 79% seen once, with roughly a tenth in the top ten. Specimen: peripheral blood, collected from a patient treated with radiotherapy plus ipilimumab. Receptors originate from a human donor with non-small cell lung cancer who had a complete response to radiotherapy plus ipilimumab. Both conserved end residues are part of each CDR3. D genes are given only for firm matches. Some rows have no size entry. The others give once, few or many, or a class for an expanded clone.

CDR3nt,CDR3aa,abundance,d_gene,j_gene,v_gene
TGTGCCAGCAGCTTAGCGGCCAGCGGGAGGTCCTACAATGAGCAGTTCTTC,CASSLAASGRSYNEQFF,NA,TRBD2,TRBJ2-1,TRBV7-2
TGTGCCAGCTCTCCCCTACAGTCGGGGAGCTCCTACGAGCAGTACTTC,CASSPLQSGSSYEQYF,NA,NA,TRBJ2-7,TRBV18
TGTGCCAGCAGTCAGAGGCGGGACAGGGGCGAAAAACTGTTTTTT,CASSQRRDRGEKLFF,NA,TRBD1,TRBJ1-4,TRBV6-5
TGTGCCAGCAGTTACTCTGACGACTCGGAGCAGTACTTC,CASSYSDDSEQYF,NA,NA,TRBJ2-7,TRBV6-5
TGTGCCAGCAGCTTAACAGGAAACAATGAGCAGTTCTTC,CASSLTGNNEQFF,NA,NA,TRBJ2-1,TRBV7-8
TGTGCCAGCAGTGAAGCTACAAGGTTCAATAAAAACATTCAGTACTTC,CASSEATRFNKNIQYF,NA,NA,TRBJ2-4,TRBV6-1
TGTGCCACCTGGCAGAAGGGTCTTTCACCCCTCCACTTT,CATWQKGLSPLHF,NA,NA,TRBJ1-6,TRBV6-1
TGTGCCAGCAGCTCGACAGGGGTGCGCAATCAGCCCCAGCATTTT,CASSSTGVRNQPQHF,NA,TRBD1,TRBJ1-5,TRBV28
TGCGCCAGCAGCGAAGGGGGACAGGGGTATGGCTACACCTTC,CASSEGGQGYGYTF,once,TRBD1,TRBJ1-2,TRBV5-1
TGTGCCAGCAGCCCCCAGGGAAAAAAGAACACTGAAGCTTTCTTT,CASSPQGKKNTEAFF,NA,NA,TRBJ1-1,TRBV14
TGTGCCAGCAGTTTTTCACGGAGCGTCTACAATGAGCAGTTCTTC,CASSFSRSVYNEQFF,NA,NA,TRBJ2-1,TRBV27
TGTGCCAGCAGAACAGCGGGGGTAGATACGCAGTATTTT,CASRTAGVDTQYF,NA,TRBD2,TRBJ2-3,TRBV6-5
TGTGCCAGCAGCACCCTAGAGGGGGTGAACACTGAAGCTTTCTTT,CASSTLEGVNTEAFF,NA,NA,TRBJ1-1,TRBV21-1
TGCGCCAGCAAAGGACGGGATAATTCACCCCTCCACTTT,CASKGRDNSPLHF,NA,NA,TRBJ1-6,TRBV5-1
TGTGCCAGCAGCCAAGATAGACAGTATGGCTACACCTTC,CASSQDRQYGYTF,NA,NA,TRBJ1-2,TRBV14
TGCGCCAGCAGCTCCTATTCTTTTTCAAGCACAGATACGCAGTATTTT,CASSSYSFSSTDTQYF,NA,NA,TRBJ2-3,TRBV5-1
TGTGCCAGCAGCTTCGACAGGGCGGCCACTGAAGCTTTCTTT,CASSFDRAATEAFF,NA,TRBD1,TRBJ1-1,TRBV11-2
TGTGCCAGCAGCCATGCCCCATCGGGGATCCCTAGATCACCCCTCCACTTT,CASSHAPSGIPRSPLHF,NA,NA,TRBJ1-6,TRBV5-6
TGTGCCAGCGCCCAAATGGGGGGGCAGACTTCTGAGGCTTTCTTT,CASAQMGGQTSEAFF,NA,NA,TRBJ1-1,TRBV5-5
TGTGCCAGCACTTATGGGAGACAGGGTGGAAACACCATATATTTT,CASTYGRQGGNTIYF,few,TRBD1,TRBJ1-3,TRBV6-5
TGTGCCTGGAGTGTAGCCAGGTCGGGCGAGCAGTACTTC,CAWSVARSGEQYF,once,NA,TRBJ2-7,TRBV30
TGTGCCAGCAGCCCAACATTAAGAGGACGAACCTACGAGCAGTACTTC,CASSPTLRGRTYEQYF,NA,NA,TRBJ2-7,TRBV7-6
TGTGCCAGCAGCGTAAGAACAGGGGCAGATACGCAGTATTTT,CASSVRTGADTQYF,NA,TRBD1,TRBJ2-3,TRBV9
TGTGCCAGCAGTTACCTCCCCCGGACTCCTTATGGCTACACCTTC,CASSYLPRTPYGYTF,NA,NA,TRBJ1-2,TRBV6-5
TGTGCCAGCAGCTTGGAAGGGTGGGGCTACACCTTC,CASSLEGWGYTF,few,NA,TRBJ1-2,TRBV5-8